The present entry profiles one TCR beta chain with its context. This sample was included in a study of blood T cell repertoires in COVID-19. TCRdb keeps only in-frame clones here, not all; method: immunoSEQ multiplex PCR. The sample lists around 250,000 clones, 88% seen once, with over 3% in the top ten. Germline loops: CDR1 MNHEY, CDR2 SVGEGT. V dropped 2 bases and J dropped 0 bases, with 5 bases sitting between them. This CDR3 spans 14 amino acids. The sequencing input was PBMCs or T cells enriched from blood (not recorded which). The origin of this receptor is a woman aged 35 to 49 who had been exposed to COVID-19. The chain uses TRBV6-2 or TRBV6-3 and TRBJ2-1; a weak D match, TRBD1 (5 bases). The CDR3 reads CASSYDSSYNEQFF. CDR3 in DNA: TGTGCCAGCAGTTACGACAGCTCCTACAATGAGCAGTTCTTC.